This TCR beta chain was obtained from a study of blood T cell repertoires in COVID-19. Study overall: PBMCs, B-cell-depleted T cells, or T cells provided the cDNA or gDNA that made up the material.

Trimming took 0 bases from V and 8 from J, leaving 11 bases between them. Germline V gene sequence: CDR1 SGHNT, CDR2 YENEEA. The CDR3 consists of 14 residues. Profiled with immunoSEQ multiplex PCR; TCRdb holds only in-frame clones, not every one. The sample includes around 240,000 clones, over 80% of them seen just once. The study recruited people aged 18 to 89 years across some 23 US areas. The receptor was isolated from a man between 50 and 59 years old who had been exposed to COVID-19. The J gene is TRBJ2-4, the V gene TRBV11-3; weak D call: TRBD1 (5 bases). Sequencing was done on a sample of PBMCs or T cells enriched from blood (not recorded which). CDR3 sequence reads: CASSLEGAGDIQYF. The CDR3, as DNA: TGTGCCAGCAGCTTAGAAGGGGCTGGGGACATTCAGTACTTC.